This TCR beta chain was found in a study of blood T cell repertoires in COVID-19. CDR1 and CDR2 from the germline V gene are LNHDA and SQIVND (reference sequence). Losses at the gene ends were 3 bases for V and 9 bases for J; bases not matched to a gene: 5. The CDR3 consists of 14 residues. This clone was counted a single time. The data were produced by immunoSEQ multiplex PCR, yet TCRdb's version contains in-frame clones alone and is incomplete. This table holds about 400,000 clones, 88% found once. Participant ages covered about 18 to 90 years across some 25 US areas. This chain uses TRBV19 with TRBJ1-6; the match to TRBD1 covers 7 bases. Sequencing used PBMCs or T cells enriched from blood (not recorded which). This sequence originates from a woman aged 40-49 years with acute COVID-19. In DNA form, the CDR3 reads TGTGCCAGTAGTATGGGGGACAGCATTTCACCCCTCCACTTT. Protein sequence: CASSMGDSISPLHF.